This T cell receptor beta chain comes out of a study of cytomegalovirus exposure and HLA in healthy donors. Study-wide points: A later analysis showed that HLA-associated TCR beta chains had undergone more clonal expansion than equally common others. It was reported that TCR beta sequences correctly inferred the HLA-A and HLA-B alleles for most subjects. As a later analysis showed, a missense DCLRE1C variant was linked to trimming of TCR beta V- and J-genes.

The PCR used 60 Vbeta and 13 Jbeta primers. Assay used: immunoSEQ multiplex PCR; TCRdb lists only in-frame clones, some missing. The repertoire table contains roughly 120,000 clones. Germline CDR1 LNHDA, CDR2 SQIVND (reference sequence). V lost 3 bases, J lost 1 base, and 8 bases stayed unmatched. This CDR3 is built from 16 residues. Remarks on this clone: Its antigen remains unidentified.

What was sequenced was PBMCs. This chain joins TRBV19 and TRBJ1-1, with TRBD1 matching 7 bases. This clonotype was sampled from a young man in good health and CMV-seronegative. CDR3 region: CASSMAGDSRNTEAFF. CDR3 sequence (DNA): TGTGCCAGTAGTATGGCCGGGGACAGCCGGAACACTGAAGCTTTCTTT.